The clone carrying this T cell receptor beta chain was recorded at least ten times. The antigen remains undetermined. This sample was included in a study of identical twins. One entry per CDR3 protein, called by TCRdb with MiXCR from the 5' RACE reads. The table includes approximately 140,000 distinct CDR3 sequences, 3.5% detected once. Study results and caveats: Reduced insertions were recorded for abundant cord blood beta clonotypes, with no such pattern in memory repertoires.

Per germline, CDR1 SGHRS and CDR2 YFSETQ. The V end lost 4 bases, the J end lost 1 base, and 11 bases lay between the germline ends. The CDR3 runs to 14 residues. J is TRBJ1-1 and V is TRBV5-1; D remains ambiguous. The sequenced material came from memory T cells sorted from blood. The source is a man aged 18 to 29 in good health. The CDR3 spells CASSPETRNTEAFF. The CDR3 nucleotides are TGCGCCAGCAGCCCAGAGACGAGGAACACTGAAGCTTTCTTT.